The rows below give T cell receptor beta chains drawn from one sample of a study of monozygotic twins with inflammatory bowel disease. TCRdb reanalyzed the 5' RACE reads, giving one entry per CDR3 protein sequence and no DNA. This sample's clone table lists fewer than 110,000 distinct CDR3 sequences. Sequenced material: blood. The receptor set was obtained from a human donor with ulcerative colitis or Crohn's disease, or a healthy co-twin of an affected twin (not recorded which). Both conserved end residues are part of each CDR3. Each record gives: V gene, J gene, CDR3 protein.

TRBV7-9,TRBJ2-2,CASSPFGTATSGELFF
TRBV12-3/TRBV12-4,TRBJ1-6,CASSPGLIISPLHF
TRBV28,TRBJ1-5,CASSFPTEGRQPQHF
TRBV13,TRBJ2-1,CASSLVNGGFYNEQFF
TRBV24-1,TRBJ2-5,CATSDPTASVETQYF
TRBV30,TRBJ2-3,CAWSVTRARNF
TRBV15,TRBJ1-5,CATSTNKGSRRQHF
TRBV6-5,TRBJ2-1,CASSYTGLAGASYNEQFF
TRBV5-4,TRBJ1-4,CASTIGGDTEKLFF
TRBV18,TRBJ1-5,CASSPTEGGNQPQHF
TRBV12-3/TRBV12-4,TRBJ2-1,CASRPRRNEQFF
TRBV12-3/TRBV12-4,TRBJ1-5,CASSSPGQPQHF
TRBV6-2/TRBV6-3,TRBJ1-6,CATGTWDATPVFGSNSPLHF
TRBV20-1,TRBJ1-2,CSASPPSLQGYTF
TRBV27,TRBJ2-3,CASSSGGVASTDTQYF